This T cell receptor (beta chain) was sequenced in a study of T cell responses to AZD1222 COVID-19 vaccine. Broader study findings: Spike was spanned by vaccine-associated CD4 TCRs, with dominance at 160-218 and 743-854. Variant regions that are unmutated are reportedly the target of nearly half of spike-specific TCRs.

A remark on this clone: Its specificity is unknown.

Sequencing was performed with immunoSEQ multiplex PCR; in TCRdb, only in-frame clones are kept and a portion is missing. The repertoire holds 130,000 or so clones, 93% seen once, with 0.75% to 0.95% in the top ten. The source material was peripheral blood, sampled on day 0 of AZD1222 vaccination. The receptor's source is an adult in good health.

The CDR3 DNA reads TGCGCCAGCAGCCAAATTGAAGGAGGGCCTTACGAGCAGTACTTC. This encodes CASSQIEGGPYEQYF. V usage is TRBV4-1 and J usage is TRBJ2-7; perhaps TRBD2 as D (6 bases). Germline V lookup: CDR1 MGHRA, CDR2 YSYEKL. This CDR3 region has 15 residues. V lost 2 bases to trimming and J lost 4 bases, with 15 bases between them.